This TCR beta chain was documented in a study of vaccination and CD4 T cells after COVID-19. Overall study: It was a median about 100 days after diagnosis, with a range of 35 to 161, that post-COVID samples were drawn. Overlapping spike peptides of SARS-CoV-2, HCoV-NL63, HCoV-OC43 and HCoV-229E were used, and cells were stimulated with them.

Indicated treatment: roughly 10-day PBMC culture with coronavirus spike peptide pools or control peptides (ViraFEST assay). Antigen-specific T cells were expanded with peptide pools by ViraFEST, and TCRs were then sequenced. Any prior SARS-CoV-2 infection was absent in healthy vaccine recipients, as negative nucleocapsid antibodies before and after vaccination showed. Sequencing of cultured CD4+ T cell DNA used the Oncomine TCR Beta short-read assay. Each CDR3 protein is one row after TCRdb ran MiXCR on the PCR reads. Of 20,000 to 30,000 distinct CDR3 sequences detected, around half appear once; the ten largest clones hold 28%. A word on this clonotype: Antigen specificity is unknown.

The CDR3 runs 19 residues. J lost 0 bases, V lost 6 bases, and 8 bases had no gene match. The sample consisted of CD4+ T cells from blood, cultured in vitro, taken before SARS-CoV-2 vaccination. V gene TRBV12-3 or TRBV12-4 combines with J gene TRBJ2-1; TRBD2 matches 16 bases. This TCR was sampled from a human donor who received a COVID-19 vaccine. The CDR3 sequence: CASSSGTSGGGSSYNEQFF. CDR3 DNA: TGTGCCAGCAGCTCCGGGACTAGCGGGGGGGGGAGCTCCTACAATGAGCAGTTCTTC.